This T cell receptor beta chain appears in the sequencing data of a study of blood T cells in healthy people across ages. Study observations and caveats: Compared with aged donors, long-lived donors showed fewer expanded clones, suggesting selection.

J gave up 10 bases and V 5 bases, and 11 bases lay outside the gene matches. This CDR3 contains 15 residues. Germline V gene data show CDR1 as SNHLY and CDR2 as FYNNEI. The table lists this clonotype with many counts. The antigen is unknown. The use of a sample-barcoded 5' primer and a J-beta primer mix characterized a second PCR of 7 to 11 cycles. TCRdb passed the 5' RACE reads through MiXCR, listing each CDR3 protein once. The sample shows roughly 640,000 distinct CDR3 sequences, about 28% of them seen only once. Healthy Caucasian individuals from Russia aged about 6 to 100 served as donors. The sample, about 9.2 milliliters of peripheral blood, was drawn from each donor. PBMCs were isolated at a quantity of at least 7 million per sample.

Sequenced sample: blood. The TCR sequence derives from a woman older than 75 in good health. The chain employs TRBV2 and TRBJ2-1, with 10 bases that match TRBD2. The CDR3 bases are TGTGCCAGCAGTCTAAGCGGGGGGGCGGCTGGAGAGCAGTTCTTC. Translation gives CASSLSGGAAGEQFF.